A single sample gave rise to the 13 T cell receptor beta chains below, sequenced in a study of shared clonotypes between healthy human individuals. TCRdb keeps only in-frame clones here, not all; method: immunoSEQ multiplex PCR. The repertoire holds 2 million to 2.5 million clones, with roughly 91% as singletons. CD45RO-negative, CCR7-selected cells formed the naive CD8 fraction, which excluded terminally differentiated effector memory CD45RA+ cells. Sequences were obtained from naive CD8+ T cells from PBMCs. These receptor sequences come from a man aged 18 to 29 in good health. Some clones in this sample may be carry-over from other donors' samples.

The V call is TRBV2, the J call TRBJ2-2, with no clear D. From germline, CDR1 is SNHLY and CDR2 FYNNEI. CDR3 length: 15 residues. V was cut by 4 bases and J by 8 bases, with 17 bases left in between. CDR3 coding DNA: TGTGCCAGCAGTGTGGCGGCCGGACCTACTGGGGAGCTGTTTTTT. Translation: CASSVAAGPTGELFF.

V is TRBV11-2 and J is TRBJ2-7, with 8 bases identical to TRBD1. Trimming cost V 0 bases and J 5 bases; bases outside gene matches: 6. The CDR3 spans 15 residues. The germline V gene has CDR1 SGHAT and CDR2 FQNNGV. The CDR3 DNA reads as TGTGCCAGCAGCTTAGATAGGACAGGGAGCCACGAGCAGTACTTC. Translating it yields CASSLDRTGSHEQYF.

V is TRBV7-6 and J is TRBJ2-1; 7 bases agree with TRBD1. Trimming at V came to 7 bases and at J to 6 bases, leaving 9 bases not matched to a gene. Germline V gives CDR1 SGHVS, CDR2 FNYEAQ. This CDR3 is built from 14 residues. This CDR3 reads CASTDRDVFNEQFF. Here the CDR3 DNA reads TGTGCCAGCACCGACAGGGACGTTTTCAATGAGCAGTTCTTC.

The chain carries TRBV7-3 and TRBJ2-7, with D possibly TRBD2 on 6 matching bases. The germline gives CDR1 SGHTA, CDR2 FQGTGA. Trimming stripped 1 base from V and 6 bases from J, with 10 bases between. The CDR3 sequence is 13 residues long. DNA of the CDR3: TGTGCCAGCAGCTTAATGACGACTAGCGAGCAGTACTTC. Its translation is CASSLMTTSEQYF.

This clone was found once. The rearrangement joins TRBV11-2 to TRBJ1-4; 9 bases agree with TRBD1. CDR1 SGHAT and CDR2 FQNNGV come from the germline V gene. There are 18 residues in the CDR3. V shed 0 bases and J 10 bases; nucleotides not matched to a gene: 15. This CDR3 reads CASSLEQGARRMVGKLFF. The CDR3 region has the DNA TGTGCCAGCAGCTTAGAACAGGGGGCGCGTAGGATGGTTGGAAAACTGTTTTTT.

This chain connects TRBV9 to TRBJ2-5, with a weak D call TRBD2 (6 bases). CDR1 and CDR2 (germline): SGDLS, YYNGEE. The CDR3 runs 15 residues. Between the trimmed V and J ends, which lost 0 bases and 1 base, there was a span of 10 bases. The CDR3 reads CASSVDSGPQETQYF. CDR3 coding DNA: TGTGCCAGCAGCGTAGATAGCGGACCCCAAGAGACCCAGTACTTC.

V and J are TRBV7-9 and TRBJ2-7, with 10 bases fitting TRBD1. V lost 4 bases and J lost 4; bases outside the gene matches: 10. Germline V gene sequence: CDR1 SEHNR, CDR2 FQNEAQ (reference sequence). The CDR3 consists of 16 residues. In nucleotides, the CDR3 is TGTGCCAGCAGCTCGGGACAGGGGTTTGGAGCATACGAGCAGTACTTC. As protein: CASSSGQGFGAYEQYF.

The CDR3 nucleotides are TGTGCCAGCAGCTTGGAGGTCCGGACACACACAGATACGCAGTATTTT. Protein: CASSLEVRTHTDTQYF. V and J are TRBV5-4 and TRBJ2-3; possible D gene TRBD1, 5 bases. CDR1 SGHNT and CDR2 YYREEE come from the germline V gene (reference sequence). The CDR3 is 16 amino acids. V was trimmed by 0 bases and J by 2 bases, leaving 13 bases between them.

J is TRBJ2-3 and V is TRBV10-3, with D hard to call. CDR3 size: 13 residues. The germline V gene has CDR1 ENHRY and CDR2 SYGVKD. With 3 bases removed from V and 4 bases from J, the gap between germline ends came to 8 bases. DNA for the CDR3: TGTGCCATCAGTGATGTGGCGGCAGATACGCAGTATTTT. Translated: CAISDVAADTQYF.

This clone occurred once. This sequence joins TRBV9 and TRBJ1-3; D possibly corresponds to TRBD1 (6 bases). This CDR3 comprises 19 residues. Germline V lookup: CDR1 SGDLS, CDR2 YYNGEE. V shed 4 bases and J shed 0 bases, with 23 bases lying between them. CDR3 region: CASSYRQEPNTYSGNTIYF. DNA for the CDR3: TGTGCCAGCAGCTACCGACAGGAACCCAATACCTACTCTGGAAACACCATATATTTT. The entire variable domain, with the rest obtained from reference TRBV9 and TRBJ1-3, is as follows: DSGVTQTPKHLITATGQRVTLRCSPRSGDLSVYWYQQSLDQGLQFLIQYYNGEERAKGNILERFSAQQFPDLHSELNLSSLELGDSALYFCASSYRQEPNTYSGNTIYFGEGSWLTVV.

The chain uses TRBV5-4 and TRBJ2-7; perhaps TRBD1 as D (6 bases). In germline, CDR1 is SGHNT, CDR2 YYREEE (reference sequence). This CDR3 is built from 12 residues. Trimming pared 5 bases from V and 5 bases from J, leaving 11 bases between. CDR3 coding DNA: TGTGCCAGCAGGGAACAGGGACACGAGCAGTACTTC. Translating it yields CASREQGHEQYF.

The chain employs TRBV6-6 and TRBJ2-7; 13 nucleotides match TRBD2. CDR1 is MNHNY and CDR2 is SVGAGI in the germline V gene (reference sequence). This CDR3 spans 15 amino acids. The trim removed 7 bases at V and 0 bases at J, leaving 3 bases unmatched. The chain's CDR3 is CASMGLAGSSYEQYF. The CDR3 bases are TGTGCCAGCATGGGACTAGCGGGGAGCTCCTACGAGCAGTACTTC.

This chain links TRBV27 with TRBJ2-3; D unresolved. Germline V gives CDR1 MNHEY, CDR2 SMNVEV (reference sequence). The V end was cut by 9 bases, the J end by 6 bases, with 19 bases between. There are 14 residues in the CDR3. CDR3 sequence (DNA): TGTGCCAGTCGGCCGGGTCCTCCTACTGATACGCAGTATTTT. It is translated as CASRPGPPTDTQYF.